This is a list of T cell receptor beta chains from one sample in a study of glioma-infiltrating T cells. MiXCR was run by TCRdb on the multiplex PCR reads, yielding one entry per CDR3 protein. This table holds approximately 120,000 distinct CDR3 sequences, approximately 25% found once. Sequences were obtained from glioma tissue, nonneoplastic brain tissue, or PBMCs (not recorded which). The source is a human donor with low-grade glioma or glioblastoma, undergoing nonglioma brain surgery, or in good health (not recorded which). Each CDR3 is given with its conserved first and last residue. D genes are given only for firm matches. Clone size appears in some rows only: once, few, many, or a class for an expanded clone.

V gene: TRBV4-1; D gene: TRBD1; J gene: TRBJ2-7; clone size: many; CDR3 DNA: TGCGCCAGCAGCCCAGGGGGAATTGGGCAGTACTTC; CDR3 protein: CASSPGGIGQYF
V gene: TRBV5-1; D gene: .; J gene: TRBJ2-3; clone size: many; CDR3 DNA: TGCGCCAGCAGCCAGTCAGATACGCAGTATTTT; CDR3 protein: CASSQSDTQYF
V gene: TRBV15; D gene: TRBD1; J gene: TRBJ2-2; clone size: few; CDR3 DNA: TGTGCCACCAGCCGCGGACAGGGCACGAACACCGGGGAGCTGTTTTTT; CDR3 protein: CATSRGQGTNTGELFF
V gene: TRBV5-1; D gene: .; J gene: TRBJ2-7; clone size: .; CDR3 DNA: TGCGCCAGCAGCCCCACTCGGGGCCCAGGGTCCTACTCCTACGAGCAGTACTTC; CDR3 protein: CASSPTRGPGSYSYEQYF
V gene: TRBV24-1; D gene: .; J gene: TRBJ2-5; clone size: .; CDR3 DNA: TGTACCACCAGTGATTCATGGTTAGAGACCCAGTACTTC; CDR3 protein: CTTSDSWLETQYF
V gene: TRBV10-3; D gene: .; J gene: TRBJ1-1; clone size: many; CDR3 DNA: TGTGCCATCAGTGGGGGGGACGGAAAGAACACTGAAGCTTTCTTT; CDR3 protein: CAISGGDGKNTEAFF
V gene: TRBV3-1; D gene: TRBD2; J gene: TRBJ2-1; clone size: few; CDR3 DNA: TGTGCCAGCAGCTCCGCGCTAGCGGGAGGAAATGAGCAGTTCTTC; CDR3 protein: CASSSALAGGNEQFF
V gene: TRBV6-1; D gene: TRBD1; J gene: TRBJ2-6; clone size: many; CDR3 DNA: TGTGCCAGCAGAACCGGGACAGGGGTTTCTGGGGCCAACGTCCTGACTTTC; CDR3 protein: CASRTGTGVSGANVLTF
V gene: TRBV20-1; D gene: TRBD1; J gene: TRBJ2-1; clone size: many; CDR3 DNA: TGCAGTGCTCGGACAGGGGCATACAATGAGCAGTTCTTC; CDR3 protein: CSARTGAYNEQFF
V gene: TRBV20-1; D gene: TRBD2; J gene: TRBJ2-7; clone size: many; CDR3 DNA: TGCAGTGCTAAACAACTAGCGGGGGACTCCTACGAGCAGTACTTC; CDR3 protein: CSAKQLAGDSYEQYF
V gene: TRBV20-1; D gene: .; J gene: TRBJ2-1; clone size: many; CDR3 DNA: TGCAGTGCTAGAGTGGGATTTGGACAGGGAGGGTTAAATGAGCAGTTCTTC; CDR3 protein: CSARVGFGQGGLNEQFF
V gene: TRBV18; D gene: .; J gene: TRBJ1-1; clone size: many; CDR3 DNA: TGTGCCAGCTCACAAATAGGATCGAACACTGAAGCTTTCTTT; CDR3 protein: CASSQIGSNTEAFF